A selection of T cell receptor beta chains follows, all from one sample in a study of T cell responses to AZD1222 COVID-19 vaccine. Method: immunoSEQ multiplex PCR; TCRdb's copy keeps in-frame clones and lacks some. The sample carries more than 95,000 clones, over 80% recorded once. Specimen: peripheral blood, collected on day 0 of AZD1222 vaccination. Receptor source: an adult in good health. Each CDR3 is given with its conserved first and last residue. A D gene is named only where the DNA matches it firmly. Clone size appears in some rows only: once, few, many, or a class for an expanded clone.

TGTGCCAGCAGTACCGGTAGCTCCTACGAGCAGTACTTC | CASSTGSSYEQYF | TRBJ2-7 | - | TRBV25-1 | -
TGTGCCAGCAGTTCAGGGGGCTCCTACGAGCAGTACTTC | CASSSGGSYEQYF | TRBJ2-7 | TRBD1 | TRBV5-6 | -
TGTGCCAGCAGCTTATTACAGAGAAATTCACCCCTCCACTTT | CASSLLQRNSPLHF | TRBJ1-6 | - | TRBV7-2 | -
TGTGCCAGCAGTTACTCCCCCGGGACAGGGAAAAAAGACGAGCAGTACTTC | CASSYSPGTGKKDEQYF | TRBJ2-7 | TRBD1 | TRBV6-2/TRBV6-3 | -
TGTGCCAGCAGTGCGGGACACACTAGCTCCTACAATGAGCAGTTCTTC | CASSAGHTSSYNEQFF | TRBJ2-1 | - | TRBV6-1 | -
TGTGCCAGCAGCCTACAGGGGGCGCTTGGTATGAACACTGAAGCTTTCTTT | CASSLQGALGMNTEAFF | TRBJ1-1 | TRBD1 | TRBV7-6 | -
TGTGCCAGCAGCTTAGATCTTAGGGCGAATGAGCAGTTCTTC | CASSLDLRANEQFF | TRBJ2-1 | - | TRBV7-2 | once
TGTGCCAGCAGCTTAGTTCGCAATGAGCAGTTCTTC | CASSLVRNEQFF | TRBJ2-1 | - | TRBV7-2 | -
TGTGCCAGTAGTACCGGGACAGGGGCCGTCTACGAGCAGTACTTC | CASSTGTGAVYEQYF | TRBJ2-7 | TRBD1 | TRBV19 | -
TGTGCCAGCAGCTTAGATAGAGGAGGGTCCTTGCATTTT | CASSLDRGGSLHF | TRBJ1-5 | - | TRBV7-2 | -
TGTGCCAGCAGGAGACAGGGGGGCGGGTACAATGAGCAGTTCTTC | CASRRQGGGYNEQFF | TRBJ2-1 | TRBD1 | TRBV2 | -
TGCGCCAGCAGCCAAGAAGCGGCAGGGCCACCCTACGAGCAGTACTTC | CASSQEAAGPPYEQYF | TRBJ2-7 | - | TRBV4-1 | -
TGTGCCAGCAGCTTGGTGAACAGAGGCGTGAGCGAGCAGTACTTC | CASSLVNRGVSEQYF | TRBJ2-7 | - | TRBV5-4 | few
TGTGCCACCAGCAGAGCCGAGGAGGGGAACTATGGCTACACCTTC | CATSRAEEGNYGYTF | TRBJ1-2 | - | TRBV15 | -
TGTGCCAGCAGTGACCCGCCGGGTAGGGGGGAGTTCTTC | CASSDPPGRGEFF | TRBJ2-1 | - | TRBV6-1 | once
TGTGCCAGCAGCCCGGGACAGGGGATTTCTAATGGCTACACCTTC | CASSPGQGISNGYTF | TRBJ1-2 | TRBD1 | TRBV28 | -
TGTGCCAGCAGCCTATTCGTGGGGCTGAATGAGCAGTTCTTC | CASSLFVGLNEQFF | TRBJ2-1 | - | TRBV7-9 | -
TGTGCCAGCAGCGCCTGGGGGCAGGTTAATTCACCCCTCCACTTT | CASSAWGQVNSPLHF | TRBJ1-6 | - | TRBV7-3 | -
TGCAGTGCTAGTTCGCTAGCCCGTCTCAATGAGCAGTTCTTC | CSASSLARLNEQFF | TRBJ2-1 | - | TRBV20-1 | -
TGTGCCAGCAGCCAACAGACTAGCGCCAGCACCGGGGAGCTGTTTTTT | CASSQQTSASTGELFF | TRBJ2-2 | TRBD2 | TRBV4-2 | -
TGTGCCAGCAGCCTCAGGACGGTGAACACTGAAGCTTTCTTT | CASSLRTVNTEAFF | TRBJ1-1 | - | TRBV6-2/TRBV6-3 | -
TGTGCCACCCAAGGGAGGATCCCTGAAGCTTTCTTT | CATQGRIPEAFF | TRBJ1-1 | - | TRBV19 | -
TGCGCCAGCAGCTTAACGATCGGGGGCGGGGCGAACACTGAAGCTTTCTTT | CASSLTIGGGANTEAFF | TRBJ1-1 | - | TRBV5-1 | -
TGTGCCAGCAGCTCCGGGACAGGGATCGATGAGCAGTTCTTC | CASSSGTGIDEQFF | TRBJ2-1 | TRBD1 | TRBV28 | -
TGTGCCAGCAGCTTTAGGCTCAGTAACACAGATACGCAGTATTTT | CASSFRLSNTDTQYF | TRBJ2-3 | - | TRBV5-6 | once
TGTGCCAGCAGTCGAGAGGGGACAGCTTACAATGAGCAGTTCTTC | CASSREGTAYNEQFF | TRBJ2-1 | TRBD1 | TRBV2 | -
TGTGCCAGCAGTTACCCAGATACGCAGTATTTT | CASSYPDTQYF | TRBJ2-3 | - | TRBV6-6 | -
TGTGCCAGCAGCCAAGTAGTACAGGGCCGCACTGAAGCTTTCTTT | CASSQVVQGRTEAFF | TRBJ1-1 | - | TRBV3-1/TRBV3-2 | -
TGTGCCAGCAGCGTAGGAGGAACGCCCACCTACGAGCAGTACTTC | CASSVGGTPTYEQYF | TRBJ2-7 | - | TRBV9 | -
TGTGCCAGCAGTTTGGCGTTACACTACGAGCAGTACTTC | CASSLALHYEQYF | TRBJ2-7 | - | TRBV28 | -
TGTGCCAGCAGTTTGTGGAGTGGGGCTTTCTTT | CASSLWSGAFF | TRBJ1-1 | - | TRBV28 | once
TGTGCCAGCAGTCTGGAACTTGCAACTAATGAAAAACTGTTTTTT | CASSLELATNEKLFF | TRBJ1-4 | - | TRBV6-2/TRBV6-3 | -
TGTGCCAGCAGCTTAGTAAGTCCTAGCGGGGGTAGCAATGAGCAGTTCTTC | CASSLVSPSGGSNEQFF | TRBJ2-1 | TRBD2 | TRBV7-2 | -
TGCGCCAGCAGGGCCGGGACTAGCGGAAACAATGAGCAGTTCTTC | CASRAGTSGNNEQFF | TRBJ2-1 | TRBD2 | TRBV10-2 | -
TGTGCCAGCAGCCAAGGGACAGGGGGCGGTGAAAAACTGTTTTTT | CASSQGTGGGEKLFF | TRBJ1-4 | TRBD1 | TRBV7-9 | -
TGTGCCAGCAGCCTACAGGACAGCGGAATTACATACGAGCAGTACTTC | CASSLQDSGITYEQYF | TRBJ2-7 | - | TRBV7-2 | -
TGTGCCAGCAGCTTGGACGTCCCTCAGCCCCAGCATTTT | CASSLDVPQPQHF | TRBJ1-5 | - | TRBV5-5 | -
TGCGCCAGCAGCTTGCTGGGTCGGGAGCAGTTCTTC | CASSLLGREQFF | TRBJ2-1 | - | TRBV5-1 | few
TGTGCCAGCAGGACAGGGGGTAGTCAGCCCCAGCATTTT | CASRTGGSQPQHF | TRBJ1-5 | TRBD1 | TRBV28 | -
TGTGCCAGCAGCACGGGAGGGCCCTGGAATGAGCAGTTCTTC | CASSTGGPWNEQFF | TRBJ2-1 | TRBD2 | TRBV28 | once
TGTGCCAGCAGCCAAATAGGGACAGGGGTTTTCGGGCGTGGCTACACCTTC | CASSQIGTGVFGRGYTF | TRBJ1-2 | TRBD1 | TRBV4-2 | -
TGCGCCAGCAGCCGTGGAAACACCATATATTTT | CASSRGNTIYF | TRBJ1-3 | - | TRBV10-2 | -
TGTGCCAGCAGCTCCAGACAGGGAAGTAATGAAAAACTGTTTTTT | CASSSRQGSNEKLFF | TRBJ1-4 | TRBD1 | TRBV7-9 | once
TGTGCCAGCCGGGCGGGGGGTCTGACGGCAGATACGCAGTATTTT | CASRAGGLTADTQYF | TRBJ2-3 | TRBD2 | TRBV28 | -
TGTGCCAGCAGCCGACTAGCAGATACGCAGTATTTT | CASSRLADTQYF | TRBJ2-3 | - | TRBV6-5 | -
TGTGCCAGCAGTGACTCCTCTAAATCCCTTTACGAGCAGTACTTC | CASSDSSKSLYEQYF | TRBJ2-7 | - | TRBV6-4 | -
TGTGCCACCCGCGAGTCGGGGGGCGGTGAGACCCAGTACTTC | CATRESGGGETQYF | TRBJ2-5 | - | TRBV19 | -
TGCGCCAGCAGCCAAGTCGAGATTAGAAGCACAGATACGCAGTATTTT | CASSQVEIRSTDTQYF | TRBJ2-3 | - | TRBV4-1 | -
TGCGCCAGCAGCTTGTCACCACAGGGGGCGAACACCTTC | CASSLSPQGANTF | TRBJ1-2 | TRBD1 | TRBV5-1 | -
TGTGCCAGCAGCTCAAAGATGGGGCTGGGGGGCTACACCTTC | CASSSKMGLGGYTF | TRBJ1-2 | - | TRBV13 | -
TGTGCCAGCAGGTCGACAGGCTTCTCTGGAAACACCATATATTTT | CASRSTGFSGNTIYF | TRBJ1-3 | - | TRBV6-5 | -
TGTGCCAGCACCCTTACAACAGTCGGGGGTACCGGGGAGCTGTTTTTT | CASTLTTVGGTGELFF | TRBJ2-2 | - | TRBV11-3 | -
TGTGCCAGCAGCCCTACCCTTGGGAGGGGACCCCGACACGAGACCCAGTACTTC | CASSPTLGRGPRHETQYF | TRBJ2-5 | TRBD2 | TRBV28 | few
TGTGCCAGCAGTTTATGGGCGGGGGGGCGGAATGAGCAGTTCTTC | CASSLWAGGRNEQFF | TRBJ2-1 | TRBD2 | TRBV28 | -
TGTGCCAGCAGTTACTTGGTGGGGGGAAATAATTCACCCCTCCACTTT | CASSYLVGGNNSPLHF | TRBJ1-6 | - | TRBV6-5 | -
TGTGCCAGCAGTTGGGGACATAGTGCCTACGAGCAGTACTTC | CASSWGHSAYEQYF | TRBJ2-7 | - | TRBV6-4 | -
TGCGCCAGCAGCCAAGAAATGTGGAGGAATGAGCAGTTCTTC | CASSQEMWRNEQFF | TRBJ2-1 | - | TRBV4-3 | -
TGCGCCAGCAGCCAACACTTGGACAGGGGAAGAGCTAACTATGGCTACACCTTC | CASSQHLDRGRANYGYTF | TRBJ1-2 | TRBD1 | TRBV4-1 | -
TGTGCCAGCAGCCCCCCCCTAACAATTGCCGGGGAGCTGTTTTTT | CASSPPLTIAGELFF | TRBJ2-2 | - | TRBV28 | -
TGTGCCAGCAGCCCGCTTTTAGGGAATGAAAAACTGTTTTTT | CASSPLLGNEKLFF | TRBJ1-4 | - | TRBV7-9 | -